The 16 T cell receptor beta chains in this list originate from one sample, sequenced in a study of cytomegalovirus exposure and HLA in healthy donors. The PCR ran on 60 Vbeta and 13 Jbeta primers. Method: immunoSEQ multiplex PCR; TCRdb's copy keeps in-frame clones and lacks some. The table has roughly 110,000 clones, 77% seen once; the top ten hold 4% to 5%. The sample was PBMCs. These receptors all stem from a male donor in good health and CMV-seronegative.

This rearrangement joins TRBV7-9 to TRBJ2-7, with a weak D call TRBD2 (6 bases). CDR1 SEHNR and CDR2 FQNEAQ come from the germline V gene (reference sequence). The CDR3 has 14 residues. V was clipped by 6 bases and J by 5 bases, with 17 bases between them. The CDR3 nucleotides are TGTGCCAGCAGTCATTCGACTAGTAAGAACGAGCAGTACTTC. Amino acid sequence: CASSHSTSKNEQYF.

The chain combines TRBV28 with TRBJ2-7; 9 nucleotides align to TRBD1. J was trimmed by 2 bases and V by 6 bases; bases with no gene match: 5. This CDR3 contains 14 residues. Germline V gene data show CDR1 as MDHEN and CDR2 as SYDVKM. Written as DNA, the CDR3 is TGTGCCAGCAGGCCTGGGACAGGGACCTACGAGCAGTACTTC. As protein: CASRPGTGTYEQYF.

The chain links TRBV4-1 to TRBJ2-5; 10 bases are shared with TRBD1. The last part of the DNA fits TRBJ2-7 better; the J call may be wrong. The CDR3 extends over 17 amino acids. The germline CDR1 and CDR2 sequences are MGHRA and YSYEKL. The CDR3 is CASSPRGGQGGPYEQYF. CDR3 coding DNA: TGCGCCAGCAGCCCCCGAGGAGGACAGGGGGGTCCCTACGAGCAGTACTTC.

The chain links TRBV15 to TRBJ1-5, with a tentative D call TRBD1 (6 bases). This CDR3 region has 16 residues. Germline values: CDR1 LNHNV, CDR2 YYDKDF (reference sequence). Trimming shortened V by 4 bases and J by 5 bases, and 18 bases separated the two germline ends. Here the CDR3 reads CATSTLGGAGYQPQHF. DNA of the CDR3: TGTGCCACCAGCACTTTAGGGGGGGCAGGGTATCAGCCCCAGCATTTT.

This chain uses TRBV19 with TRBJ2-2; TRBD2 matches at 10 bases. Trimming cost V 2 bases and J 1 base; bases outside gene matches: 1. Germline V gives CDR1 LNHDA, CDR2 SQIVND (reference sequence). This CDR3 spans 16 amino acids. CDR3 bases: TGTGCCAGTAGTATAAGGACTAGCGGGAACACCGGGGAGCTGTTTTTT. Encoded protein: CASSIRTSGNTGELFF.

The chain recombines TRBV27 with TRBJ1-2; 7 nucleotides line up with TRBD1. There are 15 residues in the CDR3. The V gene's germline CDR1 is MNHEY and CDR2 SMNVEV (reference sequence). The ends lost 8 bases at V and 0 bases at J; junction bases unmatched: 9. The CDR3 bases are TGTGCCAGCCGGCCCCGGGACAGAGCTAACTATGGCTACACCTTC. It is translated as CASRPRDRANYGYTF.

This clone was counted a single time. This rearrangement joins TRBV29-1 to TRBJ2-7, with 7 bases aligning to TRBD1. Trimming cost V 0 bases and J 7 bases; bases outside gene matches: 9. Looked up from germline, CDR1 is SQVTM and CDR2 is ANQGSEA. The CDR3 length is 14 residues. CDR3 in DNA: TGCAGCGTTGAAGATCGGGGACAGTCGGGAGAGCAGTACTTC. It codes for CSVEDRGQSGEQYF.

A single count supports this clone. The chain couples TRBV6-5 to TRBJ1-1; 7 bases are a match to TRBD1. J lost 8 bases, V lost 6 bases, and 6 bases had no gene match. The CDR3 extends over 12 amino acids. Per germline, CDR1 MNHEY and CDR2 SVGAGI. The chain's CDR3 is CASRNRGAEAFF. In nucleotides, the CDR3 is TGTGCCAGCAGAAACAGGGGAGCAGAAGCTTTCTTT.

This clone has just a few counts. This chain connects TRBV7-9 to TRBJ2-2, with a possible D match to TRBD1 (6 bases). CDR1 and CDR2 (germline): SEHNR, FQNEAQ (reference sequence). The CDR3 sequence is 16 residues long. Between the trimmed V and J ends, which lost 5 bases and 4 bases, there was a span of 17 bases. The CDR3 protein is CASSQNTGISTGELFF. The CDR3 bases are TGTGCCAGCAGCCAAAATACAGGGATCAGCACCGGGGAGCTGTTTTTT.

V and J are TRBV30 and TRBJ2-7; D gene ambiguous. The CDR3 totals 15 residues. CDR1 is GTSNPN, CDR2 SVGIG, per germline (reference sequence). V was shortened by 1 base and J by 5 bases, with 18 bases between the two germline ends. In DNA, the CDR3 is TGTGCCTGGAGTGACCCCCGGATGAGACAAGACGAGCAGTACTTC. Translating gives CAWSDPRMRQDEQYF.

This chain uses TRBV19 with TRBJ2-1, with 14 bases matching TRBD2. This CDR3 spans 16 amino acids. With 5 bases clipped from V and 6 bases from J, the junction kept 6 bases outside the gene matches. The germline V gene has CDR1 LNHDA and CDR2 SQIVND (reference sequence). The DNA of the CDR3 is TGTGCCAGTAGTGTAACCGGGACTAGCGGGGGCAATGAGCAGTTCTTC. Amino acids: CASSVTGTSGGNEQFF. The whole variable domain, remainder taken from reference TRBV19 and TRBJ2-1, is DGGITQSPKYLFRKEGQNVTLSCEQNLNHDAMYWYRQDPGQGLRLIYYSQIVNDFQKGDIAEGYSVSREKKESFPLTVTSAQKNPTAFYLCASSVTGTSGGNEQFFGPGTRLTVL.

V gene TRBV18 combines with J gene TRBJ2-7, with 7 bases that match TRBD1. V lost 6 bases and J lost 5; bases outside the gene matches: 10. The CDR3 spans 14 residues. The germline V gene has CDR1 KGHSH and CDR2 LQKENI. The CDR3 DNA follows: TGTGCCAGCTCCCCGCAGAGGGGGCTCCACGAGCAGTACTTC. This encodes CASSPQRGLHEQYF.

This rearrangement joins TRBV6-5 to TRBJ2-7, with D possibly TRBD2 on 6 matching bases. V gave up 4 bases and J gave up 2 bases, with 18 bases separating them. CDR1 MNHEY and CDR2 SVGAGI come from the germline V gene. This CDR3 is built from 16 residues. CDR3 protein: CASSLTWRGSAYEQYF. The CDR3 DNA reads as TGTGCCAGCAGTTTGACGTGGCGGGGTAGCGCCTACGAGCAGTACTTC.

The V call is TRBV2, the J call TRBJ2-5; 8 bases map to TRBD2. CDR3 length: 15 residues. The germline gives CDR1 SNHLY, CDR2 FYNNEI. The V and J ends lost 7 bases and 5 bases, in that order; junction bases with no gene match: 12. The CDR3 coding sequence is TGTGCCAGCACCCTGACGGCGGGAGGAAGGGAGACCCAGTACTTC. Its protein is CASTLTAGGRETQYF. Supplemented by reference TRBV2 and TRBJ2-5, the full variable domain reads EPEVTQTPSHQVTQMGQEVILRCVPISNHLYFYWYRQILGQKVEFLVSFYNNEISEKSEIFDDQFSVERPDGSNFTLKIRSTKLEDSAMYFCASTLTAGGRETQYFGPGTRLLVL.

V and J are TRBV28 and TRBJ2-4, with 7 bases identical to TRBD1. CDR1 and CDR2 from the germline V gene are MDHEN and SYDVKM. V shed 6 bases, J shed 0 bases, and the junction held 14 bases outside the gene matches. The CDR3 loop spans 18 amino acids. The CDR3, as DNA: TGTGCCAGCAGCCTGTCCTCGGGACAGCTAGTAGCCAAAAACATTCAGTACTTC. This sequence encodes CASSLSSGQLVAKNIQYF. The whole variable domain, filled in from reference TRBV28 and TRBJ2-4, reads DVKVTQSSRYLVKRTGEKVFLECVQDMDHENMFWYRQDPGLGLRLIYFSYDVKMKEKGDIPEGYSVSREKKERFSLILESASTNQTSMYLCASSLSSGQLVAKNIQYFGAGTRLSVL.

The chain has TRBV6-5 and TRBJ2-5; TRBD2 aligns across 7 bases. The end of the DNA fits TRBJ2-7 better, so the J call may be wrong. CDR1 is MNHEY and CDR2 is SVGAGI in the germline V gene. The CDR3 contains 13 residues. The DNA of the CDR3 is TGTGCCAGCAGTTACGGGGGGGACTACGAGCAGTACTTC. Its translation: CASSYGGDYEQYF.